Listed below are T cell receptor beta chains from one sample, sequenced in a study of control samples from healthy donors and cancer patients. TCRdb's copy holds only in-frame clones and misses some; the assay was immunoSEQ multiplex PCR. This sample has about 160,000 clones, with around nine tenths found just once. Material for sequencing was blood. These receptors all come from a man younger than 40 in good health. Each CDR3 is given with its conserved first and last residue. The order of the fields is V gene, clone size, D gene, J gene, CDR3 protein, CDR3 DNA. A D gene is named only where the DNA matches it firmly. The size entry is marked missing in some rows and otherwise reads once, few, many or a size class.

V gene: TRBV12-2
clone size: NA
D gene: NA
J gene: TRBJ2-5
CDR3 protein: CASRLDYKYQETQYF
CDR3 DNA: TGTGCAAGTCGCCTGGACTATAAGTACCAAGAGACCCAGTACTTC

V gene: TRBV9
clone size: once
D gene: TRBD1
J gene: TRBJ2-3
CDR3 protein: CASSIRTGLSTDTQYF
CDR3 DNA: TGTGCCAGCAGCATACGGACAGGGCTGAGCACAGATACGCAGTATTTT

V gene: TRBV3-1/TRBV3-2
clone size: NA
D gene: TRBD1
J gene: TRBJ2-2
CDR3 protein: CASSQDHGQGWTGELFF
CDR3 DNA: TGTGCCAGCAGCCAAGACCACGGACAGGGGTGGACCGGGGAGCTGTTTTTT

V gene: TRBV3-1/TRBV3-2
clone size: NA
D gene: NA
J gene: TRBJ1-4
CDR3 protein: CASSQVRATGKDEKLFF
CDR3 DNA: TGTGCCAGCAGCCAGGTTCGTGCCACAGGGAAGGATGAAAAACTGTTTTTT

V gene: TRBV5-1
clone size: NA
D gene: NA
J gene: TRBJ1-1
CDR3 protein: CASSSSGQSEAFF
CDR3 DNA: TGCGCCAGCAGCTCGTCAGGGCAGAGCGAAGCTTTCTTT

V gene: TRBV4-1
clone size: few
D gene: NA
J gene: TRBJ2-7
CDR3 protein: CASSQGDFDSYEQYF
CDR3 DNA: TGCGCCAGCAGCCAAGGGGACTTCGACTCCTACGAGCAGTACTTC

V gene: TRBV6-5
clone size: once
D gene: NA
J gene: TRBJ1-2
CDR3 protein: CASRPFRVPYGYTF
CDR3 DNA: TGTGCCAGCAGACCTTTCAGGGTCCCCTATGGCTACACCTTC

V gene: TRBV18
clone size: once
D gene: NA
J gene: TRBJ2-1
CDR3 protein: CASSKTGLSYNEQFF
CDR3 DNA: TGTGCCAGCTCAAAGACGGGGCTATCCTACAATGAGCAGTTCTTC

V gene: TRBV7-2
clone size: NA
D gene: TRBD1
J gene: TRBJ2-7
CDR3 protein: CASSLGQGQYEQYF
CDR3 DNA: TGTGCCAGCAGCCTGGGACAGGGTCAGTACGAGCAGTACTTC

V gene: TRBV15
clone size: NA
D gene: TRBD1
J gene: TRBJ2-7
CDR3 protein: CATSGRDRGDYEQYF
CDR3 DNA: TGTGCCACCAGCGGAAGGGACAGGGGTGACTACGAGCAGTACTTC

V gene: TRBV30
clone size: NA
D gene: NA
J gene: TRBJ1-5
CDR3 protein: CAWSGGLGGGNQPQHF
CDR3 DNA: TGTGCCTGGAGTGGTGGTTTAGGGGGTGGCAATCAGCCCCAGCATTTT

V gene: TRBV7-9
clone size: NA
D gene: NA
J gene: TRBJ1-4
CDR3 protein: CASSLEETTNEKLFF
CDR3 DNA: TGTGCCAGCAGCTTAGAAGAGACAACTAATGAAAAACTGTTTTTT

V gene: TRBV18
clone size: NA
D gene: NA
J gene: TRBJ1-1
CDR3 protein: CASSPAQKNTEAFF
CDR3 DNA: TGTGCCAGCTCACCAGCGCAGAAGAACACTGAAGCTTTCTTT

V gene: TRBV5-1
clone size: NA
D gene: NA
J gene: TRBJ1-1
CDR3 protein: CASVSKQGAEAFF
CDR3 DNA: TGCGCCAGCGTTTCGAAGCAGGGAGCTGAAGCTTTCTTT